The 16 T cell receptor beta chains below were found in one sample sequenced in a study of blood T cell repertoires in COVID-19. Profiling relied on immunoSEQ multiplex PCR, and the TCRdb table lists in-frame clones only, not all of them. Found here are about 220,000 clones, about nine tenths of them singletons; the top ten hold roughly 2.7%. The sequenced sample was PBMCs or T cells enriched from blood (not recorded which). The origin of the receptors is a woman aged 25-40 years who had recovered from COVID-19.

The chain carries TRBV19 and TRBJ1-1, with D hard to call. V lost 0 bases, J lost 5 bases, and 22 bases lay in between. The CDR3 runs 18 residues. Germline CDR1 and CDR2: LNHDA and SQIVND (reference sequence). The CDR3 bases are TGTGCCAGTAGTATAGATCCGGGAGGTCTGGGGAGAGGGACTGAAGCTTTCTTT. The encoded protein is CASSIDPGGLGRGTEAFF.

This clone was detected only once. V is TRBV19 and J is TRBJ1-2; 7 bases align to TRBD1. V dropped 7 bases and J dropped 4; count of bases not matched to a gene: 3. CDR1 is LNHDA, CDR2 SQIVND, per germline (reference sequence). This CDR3 region has 12 residues. This chain's CDR3 is CASIGTAYGYTF. In DNA, the CDR3 is TGTGCCAGTATTGGGACAGCCTATGGCTACACCTTC.

V is TRBV27 and J is TRBJ2-3, with D possibly being TRBD2 (6 bases). In germline, CDR1 is MNHEY, CDR2 SMNVEV (reference sequence). V was cut by 3 bases and J by 5 bases, with 12 bases left in between. The CDR3 extends over 14 amino acids. The CDR3 reads CASSFGSGGDTQYF. The CDR3, as DNA: TGTGCCAGCAGTTTTGGTAGCGGAGGAGATACGCAGTATTTT.

This chain links TRBV5-1 with TRBJ1-1, with D maybe TRBD1 (5 bases). V shed 5 bases and J shed 2 bases, with 13 bases lying between them. The CDR3 is made up of 14 amino acids. CDR1 SGHRS and CDR2 YFSETQ come from the germline V gene. The DNA of the CDR3 is TGCGCCAGCAGTCAGGGTAATCACAACACTGAAGCTTTCTTT. It yields the protein CASSQGNHNTEAFF.

V is TRBV19 and J is TRBJ1-6, with 7 bases aligning to TRBD1. V lost 2 bases to trimming and J lost 1 base; unmatched junction nucleotides: 5. CDR3 size: 17 residues. Germline V gene sequence: CDR1 LNHDA, CDR2 SQIVND (reference sequence). The CDR3 loop reads CASSIFSTGSYNSPLHF. The CDR3 nucleotides are TGTGCCAGTAGTATATTTTCGACAGGGTCCTATAATTCACCCCTCCACTTT.

The rearrangement links TRBV5-1 to TRBJ2-7, with TRBD1 matching 8 bases. Trimming cost V 4 bases and J 3 bases; bases outside gene matches: 6. CDR1 is SGHRS and CDR2 is YFSETQ in the germline V gene. This CDR3 has 14 residues. CDR3 bases: TGCGCCAGCAGCCCCGGACAGGGAAACTACGAGCAGTACTTC. It is translated as CASSPGQGNYEQYF. The full variable domain, its missing parts supplied by reference TRBV5-1 and TRBJ2-7, is KAGVTQTPRYLIKTRGQQVTLSCSPISGHRSVSWYQQTPGQGLQFLFEYFSETQRNKGNFPGRFSGRQFSNSRSEMNVSTLELGDSALYLCASSPGQGNYEQYFGPGTRLTVT.

The genes are TRBV11-2 and TRBJ1-6; D uncertain. V lost 2 bases to trimming and J lost 9 bases, with 8 bases between them. The CDR3 runs to 13 residues. In germline, CDR1 is SGHAT, CDR2 FQNNGV. The chain's CDR3 is CASSLRFGSPLHF. In DNA, the CDR3 is TGTGCCAGCAGCTTACGGTTCGGTTCACCCCTCCACTTT.

This chain connects TRBV25-1 to TRBJ1-4, with 7 bases matching TRBD1. V shed 5 bases, J shed 8 bases, and the junction held 8 bases outside the gene matches. Germline values: CDR1 MGHDK, CDR2 SYGVNS. The CDR3 spans 14 residues. The CDR3 sequence: CASSPTGTGEKLFF. DNA for the CDR3: TGTGCCAGCAGTCCGACAGGGACGGGCGAAAAACTGTTTTTT.

This clone is a singleton in its sample. This sequence joins TRBV13 and TRBJ1-1; the match to TRBD1 covers 7 bases. Germline-derived CDR1 and CDR2 are PRHDT and FYEKMQ (reference sequence). V dropped 3 bases and J dropped 3; count of bases not matched to a gene: 4. CDR3 length equals 14 residues. CDR3 region: CASSFGQGDTEAFF. The CDR3 nucleotides read TGTGCCAGCAGCTTCGGGCAGGGGGACACTGAAGCTTTCTTT.

The chain couples TRBV4-3 to TRBJ1-6; D is ambiguous. CDR3 length equals 14 residues. V lost 0 bases and J 16 bases, leaving 16 bases between the germline ends. Germline-derived CDR1 and CDR2 are LGHNA and YSLEER. The CDR3 reads CASSQDLNSQILHF. CDR3 in DNA: TGCGCCAGCAGCCAAGATTTAAACAGCCAGATACTCCACTTT.

The gene calls are TRBV4-1 and TRBJ1-6, with a weak D call TRBD1 (6 bases). This CDR3 is built from 16 residues. Germline CDR1 is MGHRA and CDR2 is YSYEKL. Trimming cost V 4 bases and J 8 bases, with 18 bases left between them. The CDR3 spells CASSPSTGSPYSPLHF. As DNA, the CDR3 is TGCGCCAGCAGCCCCTCCACAGGGAGCCCTTATTCACCCCTCCACTTT.

The rearrangement links TRBV4-3 to TRBJ2-1; TRBD2 matches at 10 bases. V lost 4 bases and J lost 5; bases outside the gene matches: 23. From germline, CDR1 is LGHNA and CDR2 YSLEER. This CDR3 region has 21 residues. For the CDR3, the DNA is TGCGCCAGCAGCCCCAATGCCGTGACTAGCGGGTTCCCTCTTCTACACAATGAGCAGTTCTTC. As protein: CASSPNAVTSGFPLLHNEQFF.

The chain carries TRBV6-2 or TRBV6-3 and TRBJ1-6; possible D gene TRBD1, 6 bases. There are 15 residues in the CDR3. Germline V gene data show CDR1 as MNHEY and CDR2 as SVGEGT. V was cut by 4 bases and J by 3 bases, with 10 bases left in between. CDR3 protein: CASSSETGYNSPLHF. Here the CDR3 DNA reads TGTGCCAGCAGTTCGGAGACAGGCTATAATTCACCCCTCCACTTT.

V and J are TRBV7-2 and TRBJ1-5, with a possible D match to TRBD1 (6 bases). From germline, CDR1 is SGHTA and CDR2 FQGNSA. Trimming removed 3 bases from V and 5 bases from J, with 11 bases in between. The CDR3 has 14 amino acids. The CDR3 DNA is TGTGCCAGCAGCTTTACTCCAGGGGATCAGCCCCAGCATTTT. Translating it yields CASSFTPGDQPQHF.

The V and J genes are TRBV15 and TRBJ1-2; no definite D call. The CDR3 covers 14 residues. V was shortened by 0 bases and J by 4 bases, with 9 bases between the two germline ends. Germline values: CDR1 LNHNV, CDR2 YYDKDF (reference sequence). Written as DNA, the CDR3 is TGTGCCACCAGCAGAGACGAGGGAGGCTATGGCTACACCTTC. It encodes CATSRDEGGYGYTF.

The gene calls are TRBV7-9 and TRBJ1-1; D remains unclear. The germline V gene encodes CDR1 SEHNR and CDR2 FQNEAQ (reference sequence). V lost 8 bases, J lost 6 bases, and 10 bases lay in between. CDR3 length: 11 residues. In nucleotides, the CDR3 is TGTGCCAGCGGTACGAGGGCTGAAGCTTTCTTT. Amino acid sequence: CASGTRAEAFF.